The entry that follows covers one TCR beta chain sequence. Its antigen is not known. These data originate in a study of identical twins. Study-level findings and limits: Researchers caution that invariant MAIT and iNKT cells could partly confound zero-insertion analyses.

TCRdb used MiXCR to reprocess the 5' RACE reads, holding one entry per CDR3 protein. Among about 690,000 distinct CDR3 sequences listed, around 20% were seen once. These data were likewise used in another study, on T cells expressing NK-cell markers.

Input material: PBMCs. This clonotype was obtained from a woman between 18 and 29 years old in good health.

CDR3 bases: TGCGCCAGCAGCCAAGTTCCGCCGGGGATGAACACTGAAGCTTTCTTT. This sequence encodes CASSQVPPGMNTEAFF. The chain couples TRBV4-1 to TRBJ1-1; D gene uncertain. The germline V gene has CDR1 MGHRA and CDR2 YSYEKL. CDR3 length: 16 residues. V lost 1 base to trimming and J lost 0 bases, with 12 bases between them.